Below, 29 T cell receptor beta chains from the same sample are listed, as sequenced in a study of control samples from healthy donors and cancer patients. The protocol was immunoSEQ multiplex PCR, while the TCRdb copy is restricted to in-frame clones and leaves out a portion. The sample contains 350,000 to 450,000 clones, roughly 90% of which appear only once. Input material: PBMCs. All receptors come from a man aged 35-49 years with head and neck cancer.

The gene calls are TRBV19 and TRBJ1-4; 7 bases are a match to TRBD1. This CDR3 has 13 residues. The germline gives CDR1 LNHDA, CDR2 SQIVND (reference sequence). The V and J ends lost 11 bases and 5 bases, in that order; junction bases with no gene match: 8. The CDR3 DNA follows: TGTGCCGCCTCCGGGACAGAAAATGAAAAACTGTTTTTT. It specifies CAASGTENEKLFF.

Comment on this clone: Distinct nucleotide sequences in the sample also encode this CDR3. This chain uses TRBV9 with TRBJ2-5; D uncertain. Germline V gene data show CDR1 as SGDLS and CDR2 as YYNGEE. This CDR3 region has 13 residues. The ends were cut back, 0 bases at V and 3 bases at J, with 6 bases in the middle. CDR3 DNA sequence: TGTGCCAGCAGCGTAGGGATAGAAGAGACCCAGTACTTC. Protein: CASSVGIEETQYF. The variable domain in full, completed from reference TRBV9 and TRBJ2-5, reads DSGVTQTPKHLITATGQRVTLRCSPRSGDLSVYWYQQSLDQGLQFLIQYYNGEERAKGNILERFSAQQFPDLHSELNLSSLELGDSALYFCASSVGIEETQYFGPGTRLLVL.

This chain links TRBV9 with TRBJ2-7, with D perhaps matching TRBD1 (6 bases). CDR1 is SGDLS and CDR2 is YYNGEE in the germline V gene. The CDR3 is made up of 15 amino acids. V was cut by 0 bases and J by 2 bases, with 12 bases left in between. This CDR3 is CASSVETQGPYEQYF. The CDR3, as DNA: TGTGCCAGCAGCGTAGAAACACAGGGCCCCTACGAGCAGTACTTC.

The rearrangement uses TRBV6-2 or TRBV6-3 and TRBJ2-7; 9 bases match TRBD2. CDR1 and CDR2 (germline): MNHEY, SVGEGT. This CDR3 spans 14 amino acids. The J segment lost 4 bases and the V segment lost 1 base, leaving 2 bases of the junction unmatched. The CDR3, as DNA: TGTGCCAGCAGTTACTTGGCGGGAGGGTACGAGCAGTACTTC. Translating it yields CASSYLAGGYEQYF.

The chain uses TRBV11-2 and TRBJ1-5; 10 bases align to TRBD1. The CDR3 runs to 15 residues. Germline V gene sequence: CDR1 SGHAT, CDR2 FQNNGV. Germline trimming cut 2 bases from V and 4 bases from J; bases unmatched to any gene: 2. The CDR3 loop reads CASSLQGQGNQPQHF. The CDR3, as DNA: TGTGCCAGCAGCTTACAGGGACAGGGGAATCAGCCCCAGCATTTT.

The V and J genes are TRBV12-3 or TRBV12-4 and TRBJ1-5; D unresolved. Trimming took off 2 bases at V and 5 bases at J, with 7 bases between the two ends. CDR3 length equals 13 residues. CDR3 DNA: TGTGCCAGCAGTTTAAAGCGCGATCAGCCCCAGCATTTT. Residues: CASSLKRDQPQHF.

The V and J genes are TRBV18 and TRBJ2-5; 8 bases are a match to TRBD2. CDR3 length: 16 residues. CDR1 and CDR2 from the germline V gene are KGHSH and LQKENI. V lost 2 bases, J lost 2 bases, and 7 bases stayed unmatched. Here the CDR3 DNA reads TGTGCCAGCTCACCAGTGGCGGGGGGTCTTCAAGAGACCCAGTACTTC. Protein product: CASSPVAGGLQETQYF.

CDR3 sequence: CATSSTGHSYEQYF. Written as DNA, the CDR3 is TGTGCCACCAGCAGTACCGGACATTCCTACGAGCAGTACTTC. V is TRBV15 and J is TRBJ2-7, with D perhaps TRBD1 (5 bases). Germline CDR1 and CDR2: LNHNV and YYDKDF (reference sequence). The CDR3 has 14 amino acids. V lost 3 bases to trimming and J lost 1 base, with 10 bases between them.

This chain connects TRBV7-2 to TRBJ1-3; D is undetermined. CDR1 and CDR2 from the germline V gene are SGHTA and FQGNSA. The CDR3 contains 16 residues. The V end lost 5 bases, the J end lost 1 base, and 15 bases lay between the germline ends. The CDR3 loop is CASSLLGGRSGNTIYF. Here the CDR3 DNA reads TGTGCCAGCAGCCTTTTGGGTGGCAGGTCTGGAAACACCATATATTTT.

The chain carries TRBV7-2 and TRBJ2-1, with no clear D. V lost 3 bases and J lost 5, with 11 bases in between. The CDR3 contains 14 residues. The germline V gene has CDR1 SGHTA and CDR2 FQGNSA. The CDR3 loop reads CASSFQAGDNEQFF. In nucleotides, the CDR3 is TGTGCCAGCAGCTTTCAGGCAGGCGACAATGAGCAGTTCTTC.

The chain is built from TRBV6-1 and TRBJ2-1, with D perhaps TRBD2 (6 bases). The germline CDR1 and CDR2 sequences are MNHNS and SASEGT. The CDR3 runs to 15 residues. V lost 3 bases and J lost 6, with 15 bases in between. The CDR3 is CASSEFGTGSNEQFF. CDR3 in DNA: TGTGCCAGCAGTGAGTTCGGGACTGGGAGCAATGAGCAGTTCTTC.

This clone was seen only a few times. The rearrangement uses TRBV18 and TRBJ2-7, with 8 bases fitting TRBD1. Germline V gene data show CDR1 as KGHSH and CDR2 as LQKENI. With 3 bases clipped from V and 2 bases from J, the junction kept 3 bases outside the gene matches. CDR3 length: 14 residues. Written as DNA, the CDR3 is TGTGCCAGCTCACCGGGGACAGGACCCTACGAGCAGTACTTC. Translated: CASSPGTGPYEQYF. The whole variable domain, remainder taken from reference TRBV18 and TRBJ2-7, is NAGVMQNPRHLVRRRGQEARLRCSPMKGHSHVYWYRQLPEEGLKFMVYLQKENIIDESGMPKERFSAEFPKEGPSILRIQQVVRGDSAAYFCASSPGTGPYEQYFGPGTRLTVT.

The CDR3 nucleotides are TGTGCCAGCAGCCCCGGGGAGGGCGGCTATGGCTACACCTTC. This translates into CASSPGEGGYGYTF. This chain connects TRBV6-5 to TRBJ1-2; D remains ambiguous. This CDR3 is built from 14 residues. V lost 6 bases, J lost 4 bases, and 15 bases lay in between. Germline V gene sequence: CDR1 MNHEY, CDR2 SVGAGI.

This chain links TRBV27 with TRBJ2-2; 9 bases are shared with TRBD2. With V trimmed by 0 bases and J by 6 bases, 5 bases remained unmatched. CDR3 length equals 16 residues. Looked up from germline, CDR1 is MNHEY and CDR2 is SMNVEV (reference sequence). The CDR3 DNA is TGTGCCAGCAGTTTATCTGTAGCGGGAGATTCCGGGGAGCTGTTTTTT. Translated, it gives CASSLSVAGDSGELFF.

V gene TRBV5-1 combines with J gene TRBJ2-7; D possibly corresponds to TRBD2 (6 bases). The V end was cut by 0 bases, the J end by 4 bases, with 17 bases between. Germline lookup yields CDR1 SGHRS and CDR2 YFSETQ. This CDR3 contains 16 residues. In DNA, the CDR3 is TGCGCCAGCAGCTTGGAGGGGCTAGCGAATTCTTACGAGCAGTACTTC. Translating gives CASSLEGLANSYEQYF. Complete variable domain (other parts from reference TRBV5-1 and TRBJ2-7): KAGVTQTPRYLIKTRGQQVTLSCSPISGHRSVSWYQQTPGQGLQFLFEYFSETQRNKGNFPGRFSGRQFSNSRSEMNVSTLELGDSALYLCASSLEGLANSYEQYFGPGTRLTVT.

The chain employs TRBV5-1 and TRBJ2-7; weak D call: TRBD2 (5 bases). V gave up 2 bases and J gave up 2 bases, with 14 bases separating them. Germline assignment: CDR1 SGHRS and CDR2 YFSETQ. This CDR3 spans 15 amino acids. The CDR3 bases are TGCGCCAGCAGCTTTGGACCGGGATCGGCCTACGAGCAGTACTTC. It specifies CASSFGPGSAYEQYF.

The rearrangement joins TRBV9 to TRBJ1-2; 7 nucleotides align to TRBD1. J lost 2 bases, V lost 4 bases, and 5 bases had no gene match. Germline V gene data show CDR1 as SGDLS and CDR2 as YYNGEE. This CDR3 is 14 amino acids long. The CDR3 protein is CASSQTGINYGYTF. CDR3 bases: TGTGCCAGCAGCCAGACAGGGATCAACTATGGCTACACCTTC.

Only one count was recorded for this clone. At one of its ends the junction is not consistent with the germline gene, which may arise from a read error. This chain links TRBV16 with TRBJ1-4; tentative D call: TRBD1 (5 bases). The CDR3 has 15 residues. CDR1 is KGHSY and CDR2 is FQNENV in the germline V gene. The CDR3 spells CAGSPLGRRNEKLFF. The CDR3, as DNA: TGTGCCGGCAGCCCACTGGGACGGAGGAATGAAAAACTGTTTTTT.

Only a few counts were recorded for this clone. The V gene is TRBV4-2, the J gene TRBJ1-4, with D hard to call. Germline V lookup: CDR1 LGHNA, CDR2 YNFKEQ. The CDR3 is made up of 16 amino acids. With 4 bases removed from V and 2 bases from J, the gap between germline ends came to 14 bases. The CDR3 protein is CASSPGLGNTNEKLFF. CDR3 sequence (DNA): TGTGCCAGCAGCCCAGGACTTGGAAATACTAATGAAAAACTGTTTTTT.

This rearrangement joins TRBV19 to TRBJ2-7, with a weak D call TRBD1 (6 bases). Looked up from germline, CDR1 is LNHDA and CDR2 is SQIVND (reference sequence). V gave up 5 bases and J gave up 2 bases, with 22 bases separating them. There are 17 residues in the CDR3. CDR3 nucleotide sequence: TGTGCCAGTAGTCCCCAGGGGACCGGACAGCCAACCTACGAGCAGTACTTC. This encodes CASSPQGTGQPTYEQYF.

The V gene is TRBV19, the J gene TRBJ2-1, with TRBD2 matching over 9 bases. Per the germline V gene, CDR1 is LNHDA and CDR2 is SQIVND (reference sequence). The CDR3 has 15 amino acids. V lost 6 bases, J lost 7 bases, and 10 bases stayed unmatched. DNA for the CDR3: TGTGCCAGTAGATCGGGAGGGCTAGCGGGAAATGAGCAGTTCTTC. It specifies CASRSGGLAGNEQFF.

CDR3 sequence reads: CASSPKVFLTHEQFF. CDR3 DNA sequence: TGTGCCAGCAGCCCGAAGGTTTTCCTTACCCATGAGCAGTTCTTC. The V gene is TRBV7-2, the J gene TRBJ2-1, with D uncertain. CDR1 and CDR2 from the germline V gene are SGHTA and FQGNSA. The CDR3 is 15 amino acids. Trimming took off 5 bases at V and 8 bases at J, with 19 bases between the two ends. Drawing the rest from reference TRBV7-2 and TRBJ2-1, the complete variable domain is GAGVSQSPSNKVTEKGKDVELRCDPISGHTALYWYRQSLGQGLEFLIYFQGNSAPDKSGLPSDRFSAERTGGSVSTLTIQRTQQEDSAVYLCASSPKVFLTHEQFFGPGTRLTVL.

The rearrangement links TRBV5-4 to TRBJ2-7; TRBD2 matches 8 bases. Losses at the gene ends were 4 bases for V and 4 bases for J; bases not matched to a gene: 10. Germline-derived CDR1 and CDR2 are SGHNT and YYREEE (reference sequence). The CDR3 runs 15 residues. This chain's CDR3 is CASSDSGRGVYEQYF. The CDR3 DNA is TGTGCCAGCAGCGACAGCGGGAGAGGGGTATACGAGCAGTACTTC.

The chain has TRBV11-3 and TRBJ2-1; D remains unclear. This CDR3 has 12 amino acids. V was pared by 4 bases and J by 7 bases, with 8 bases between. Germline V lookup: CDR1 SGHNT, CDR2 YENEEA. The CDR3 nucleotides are TGTGCCAGCAGCTCAAGCCGAAATGAGCAGTTCTTC. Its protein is CASSSSRNEQFF. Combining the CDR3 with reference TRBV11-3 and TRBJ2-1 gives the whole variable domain EAGVVQSPRYKIIEKKQPVAFWCNPISGHNTLYWYLQNLGQGPELLIRYENEEAVDDSQLPKDRFSAERLKGVDSTLKIQPAELGDSAVYLCASSSSRNEQFFGPGTRLTVL.

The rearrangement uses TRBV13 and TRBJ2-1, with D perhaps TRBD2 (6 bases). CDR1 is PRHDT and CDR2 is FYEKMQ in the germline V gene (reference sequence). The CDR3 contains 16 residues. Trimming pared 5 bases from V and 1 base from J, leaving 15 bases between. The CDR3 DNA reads TGTGCCAGCAGCCCCCTTCCGGGAGCATCCTACAATGAGCAGTTCTTC. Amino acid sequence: CASSPLPGASYNEQFF.

DNA of the CDR3: TGTGCCAGCAGCTTAGAGGCCAGATCCTCCTACGAGCAGTACTTC. This gives the protein CASSLEARSSYEQYF. J is TRBJ2-7 and V is TRBV11-2, with D hard to call. The germline V gene has CDR1 SGHAT and CDR2 FQNNGV. V lost 0 bases and J 0 bases, leaving 9 bases between the germline ends. This CDR3 comprises 15 residues.

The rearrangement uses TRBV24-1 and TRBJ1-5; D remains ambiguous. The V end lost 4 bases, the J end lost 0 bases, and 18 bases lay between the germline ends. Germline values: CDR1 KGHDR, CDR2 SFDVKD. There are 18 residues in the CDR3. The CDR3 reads CATSDQRTATRSNQPQHF. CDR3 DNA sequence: TGTGCCACCAGTGACCAAAGGACGGCCACCCGTAGCAATCAGCCCCAGCATTTT.

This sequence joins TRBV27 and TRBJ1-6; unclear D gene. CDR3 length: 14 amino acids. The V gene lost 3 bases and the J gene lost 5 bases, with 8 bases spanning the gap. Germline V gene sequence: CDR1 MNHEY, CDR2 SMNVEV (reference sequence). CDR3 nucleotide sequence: TGTGCCAGCAGTTTGTGGCGGGATAATTCACCCCTCCACTTT. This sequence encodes CASSLWRDNSPLHF.

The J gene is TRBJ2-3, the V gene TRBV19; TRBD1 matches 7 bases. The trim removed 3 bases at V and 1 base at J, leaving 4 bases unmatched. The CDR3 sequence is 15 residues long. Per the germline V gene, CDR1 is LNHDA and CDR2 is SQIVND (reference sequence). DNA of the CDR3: TGTGCCAGTAGTATTGGGCAGGGGGGCACAGATACGCAGTATTTT. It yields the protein CASSIGQGGTDTQYF.